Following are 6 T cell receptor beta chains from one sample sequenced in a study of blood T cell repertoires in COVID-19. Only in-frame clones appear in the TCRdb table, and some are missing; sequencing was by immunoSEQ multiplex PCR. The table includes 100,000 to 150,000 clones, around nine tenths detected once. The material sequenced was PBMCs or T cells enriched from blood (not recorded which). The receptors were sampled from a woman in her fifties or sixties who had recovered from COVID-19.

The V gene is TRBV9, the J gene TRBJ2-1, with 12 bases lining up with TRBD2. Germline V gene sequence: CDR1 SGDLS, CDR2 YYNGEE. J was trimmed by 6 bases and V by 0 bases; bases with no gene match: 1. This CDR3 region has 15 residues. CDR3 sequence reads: CASSVGLAGANEQFF. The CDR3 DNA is TGTGCCAGCAGCGTAGGACTAGCGGGGGCCAATGAGCAGTTCTTC.

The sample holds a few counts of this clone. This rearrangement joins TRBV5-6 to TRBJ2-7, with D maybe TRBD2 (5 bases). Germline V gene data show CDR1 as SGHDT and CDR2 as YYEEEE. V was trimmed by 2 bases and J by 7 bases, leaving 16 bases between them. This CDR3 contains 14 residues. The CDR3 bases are TGTGCCAGCAGCTTAGGGAGAAACTACGGAGAGCAGTACTTC. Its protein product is CASSLGRNYGEQYF.

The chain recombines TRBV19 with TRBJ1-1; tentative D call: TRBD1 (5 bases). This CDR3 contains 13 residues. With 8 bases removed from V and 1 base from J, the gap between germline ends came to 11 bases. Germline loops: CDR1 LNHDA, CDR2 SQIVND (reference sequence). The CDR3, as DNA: TGTGCCAGTCGATCGCAGGGGAACACTGAAGCTTTCTTT. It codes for CASRSQGNTEAFF.

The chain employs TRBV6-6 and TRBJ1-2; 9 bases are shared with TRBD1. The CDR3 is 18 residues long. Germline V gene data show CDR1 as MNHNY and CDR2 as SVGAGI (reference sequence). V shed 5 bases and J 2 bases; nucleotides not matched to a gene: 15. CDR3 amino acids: CASSPFEVGTGLNYGYTF. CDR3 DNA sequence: TGTGCCAGCAGTCCCTTTGAAGTGGGGACAGGGTTGAACTATGGCTACACCTTC.

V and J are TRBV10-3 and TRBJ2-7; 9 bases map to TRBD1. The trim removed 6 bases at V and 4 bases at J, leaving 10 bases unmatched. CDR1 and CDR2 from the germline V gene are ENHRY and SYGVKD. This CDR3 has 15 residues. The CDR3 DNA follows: TGTGCCATCAGGTCCCCGGGACAGGGTGTATACGAGCAGTACTTC. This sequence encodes CAIRSPGQGVYEQYF.

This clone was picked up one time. The CDR3 region is CASSLGHMNTEAFF. The CDR3 bases are TGTGCCAGCAGCTTAGGACACATGAACACTGAAGCTTTCTTT. The rearrangement uses TRBV7-9 and TRBJ1-1; D uncertain. The CDR3 runs to 14 residues. Germline CDR1 and CDR2: SEHNR and FQNEAQ (reference sequence). Trimming cost V 1 base and J 0 bases, with 6 bases left between them.